Below, one T cell receptor beta chain is given with its context. This entry belongs to a study of OX40 agonist ivuxolimab in advanced cancers. Study-wide context: Allowance was made for prior anti-PD-1, anti-PD-L1 or anti-CTLA-4 therapy, and roughly 40% had some.

Sequenced by immunoSEQ multiplex PCR; TCRdb stores in-frame clones only, minus some. Of some 70,000 clones detected, roughly 87% appear once; the ten largest clones hold roughly 2.5%. The CDR3 totals 17 residues. The ends were cut back, 5 bases at V and 0 bases at J, with 17 bases in the middle. Germline CDR1 is SGHTA and CDR2 is FQGNSA. The receptor comes from an adult with an advanced solid tumor such as melanoma, head and neck, liver or kidney cancer. The chain carries TRBV7-2 and TRBJ2-1; perhaps TRBD1 as D (5 bases). The material sequenced was CD4+ or CD8+ T cells sorted from blood, taken in a trial of the OX40 agonist ivuxolimab. The CDR3 loop is CASSPGQAYSSYNEQFF. Written as DNA, the CDR3 is TGTGCCAGCAGCCCTGGACAAGCCTACAGCTCCTACAATGAGCAGTTCTTC.